The 29 T cell receptor beta chains reported below all come from one sample, sequenced in a study of beta chain features in type 1 diabetes. The whole isolated RNA underwent reverse transcription, so sequencing captured expressed TCRB transcripts. Produced via immunoSEQ multiplex PCR; TCRdb's table is partial and in-frame only. The sample records roughly 170,000 clones, less than 15% being singletons. The specimen was central memory CD4+ T cells from blood. The receptors originated from a woman between 18 and 29 years old in good health.

In this sample, this clone turned up many times. The chain links TRBV7-9 to TRBJ2-5; 8 bases fit TRBD1. Germline CDR1 is SEHNR and CDR2 is FQNEAQ (reference sequence). With 7 bases clipped from V and 4 bases from J, the junction kept 8 bases outside the gene matches. This CDR3 is 14 amino acids long. CDR3 sequence: CASTQGTGAETQYF. DNA of the CDR3: TGTGCCAGCACCCAAGGGACAGGAGCAGAGACCCAGTACTTC.

The genes are TRBV29-1 and TRBJ2-1; D gene ambiguous. The CDR3 length is 12 residues. The V and J ends lost 7 bases and 0 bases respectively, with 7 bases between them. Germline lookup yields CDR1 SQVTM and CDR2 ANQGSEA. The CDR3 spells CSGASSYNEQFF. The CDR3 DNA reads as TGCAGCGGGGCCAGCTCCTACAATGAGCAGTTCTTC.

This clone has more than one count but fewer than ten. The J gene is TRBJ2-1, the V gene TRBV5-4; TRBD2 matches at 9 bases. Looked up from germline, CDR1 is SGHNT and CDR2 is YYREEE (reference sequence). After removal of 3 bases from V and 7 bases from J, the junction contained 5 bases not matched to a gene. This CDR3 has 14 residues. The CDR3 coding sequence is TGTGCCAGCAGCTCCATGACTAGCGGAAATGAGCAGTTCTTC. Translating it yields CASSSMTSGNEQFF.

The chain uses TRBV4-3 and TRBJ2-1, with D perhaps matching TRBD1 (5 bases). The germline CDR1 and CDR2 sequences are LGHNA and YSLEER. V was pared by 4 bases and J by 9 bases, with 10 bases between. This CDR3 contains 12 residues. This chain's CDR3 is CASSPWGVEQFF. CDR3 nucleotide sequence: TGCGCCAGCAGCCCGTGGGGCGTTGAGCAGTTCTTC.

The sample holds many counts of this clone. The gene calls are TRBV4-1 and TRBJ2-1; 13 nucleotides match TRBD2. After removal of 4 bases from V and 4 bases from J, the junction contained 7 bases not matched to a gene. The CDR3 is made up of 17 amino acids. Germline lookup yields CDR1 MGHRA and CDR2 YSYEKL. The CDR3 reads CASSPLEGLAGYNEQFF. CDR3 bases: TGCGCCAGCAGCCCCCTGGAGGGACTAGCGGGGTACAATGAGCAGTTCTTC.

This clone was counted only a few times. The J gene is TRBJ2-7, the V gene TRBV5-4, with D possibly TRBD2 on 6 matching bases. The CDR3 totals 14 residues. Germline V gives CDR1 SGHNT, CDR2 YYREEE (reference sequence). V lost 4 bases, J lost 6 bases, and 17 bases lay in between. CDR3 sequence: CASSPWGDEREQYF. CDR3 nucleotides: TGTGCCAGCAGCCCATGGGGGGACGAGCGCGAGCAGTACTTC.

This clone was observed a few times. This sequence joins TRBV29-1 and TRBJ2-1; 9 positions match TRBD1. Germline lookup yields CDR1 SQVTM and CDR2 ANQGSEA. This CDR3 region has 14 residues. The trim removed 6 bases at V and 4 bases at J, leaving 7 bases unmatched. The CDR3 DNA reads TGCAGCGTCCGGACAGGGGCCATATACAATGAGCAGTTCTTC. Translation: CSVRTGAIYNEQFF.

This clone has only a few counts. The chain joins TRBV29-1 to TRBJ2-7; no clear D. CDR1 is SQVTM and CDR2 is ANQGSEA in the germline V gene. This CDR3 has 11 residues. Trimming took off 6 bases at V and 2 bases at J, with 8 bases between the two ends. The CDR3 loop reads CSVEATYEQYF. The CDR3 region has the DNA TGCAGCGTAGAGGCGACCTACGAGCAGTACTTC.

This clone was seen a handful of times. Other DNA sequences from this sample encode an identical CDR3 as well. The rearrangement joins TRBV14 to TRBJ1-1; D unresolved. Trimming took off 1 base at V and 0 bases at J, with 6 bases between the two ends. Germline loops: CDR1 SGHDN, CDR2 FVKESK. CDR3 size: 14 residues. CDR3 DNA: TGTGCCAGCAGCCAAGCGGGGATGAACACTGAAGCTTTCTTT. It specifies CASSQAGMNTEAFF.

This clone was observed a handful of times. The V call is TRBV7-2, the J call TRBJ2-1; perhaps TRBD2 as D (6 bases). Germline CDR1 and CDR2: SGHTA and FQGNSA. V lost 4 bases and J 9 bases, leaving 13 bases between the germline ends. The CDR3 is 13 amino acids. This CDR3 is CASSSTASAEQFF. The CDR3 DNA sequence: TGTGCCAGCAGCTCTACGGCTAGCGCTGAGCAGTTCTTC.

This chain joins TRBV6-1 and TRBJ2-7, with 8 bases lining up with TRBD1. This CDR3 has 12 residues. Germline trimming cut 9 bases from V and 7 bases from J; bases unmatched to any gene: 8. The germline gives CDR1 MNHNS, CDR2 SASEGT. The CDR3 DNA is TGTGCCAGTTATCAGGGGGCGGGGGAGCAGTACTTC. This codes for CASYQGAGEQYF.

This clone was seen a handful of times. The chain joins TRBV7-9 to TRBJ2-7; 7 positions match TRBD1. Germline V gives CDR1 SEHNR, CDR2 FQNEAQ (reference sequence). J lost 5 bases, V lost 6 bases, and 4 bases had no gene match. This CDR3 comprises 12 residues. The CDR3 protein is CASSQDRNEQYF. Written as DNA, the CDR3 is TGTGCCAGCAGTCAGGACAGGAACGAGCAGTACTTC.

In its sample, this clone was seen a few times. The V gene is TRBV18, the J gene TRBJ2-3; D is possibly TRBD2 (5 bases). CDR1 is KGHSH and CDR2 is LQKENI in the germline V gene. The CDR3 totals 13 residues. V was clipped by 3 bases and J by 11 bases, with 15 bases between them. The CDR3 is CASSPTPAAEQYF. The CDR3 coding sequence is TGTGCCAGCTCACCGACACCGGCAGCGGAGCAGTATTTT.

Only one count was recorded for this clone. In DNA form, the CDR3 reads TGTGCCTCCTCCGGCCGCGGGACTAGCGGGAGGGGGACGGATGAGCAGTTCTTC. As protein: CASSGRGTSGRGTDEQFF. The gene calls are TRBV30 and TRBJ2-1, with 16 bases aligning to TRBD2. Germline V gene lookup returns CDR1 GTSNPN and CDR2 SVGIG (reference sequence). The V gene end was trimmed by 7 bases and the J gene end by 8 bases; junction bases not matched to a gene: 17. The CDR3 is 18 residues long.

V gene TRBV28 combines with J gene TRBJ2-7; TRBD2 aligns across 12 bases. The CDR3 consists of 13 residues. V was pared by 11 bases and J by 2 bases, with 4 bases of the junction left unmatched. Germline CDR1 and CDR2: MDHEN and SYDVKM. CDR3 sequence: CASLAGGPYEQYF. CDR3 DNA sequence: TGTGCCTCACTAGCGGGGGGACCCTACGAGCAGTACTTC.

There are a few counts of this clone. V is TRBV6-6 and J is TRBJ1-5; D remains unclear. Germline V CDR1 and CDR2: MNHNY, SVGAGI (reference sequence). V was shortened by 6 bases and J by 1 base, with 10 bases between the two germline ends. The CDR3 covers 14 residues. The CDR3, as DNA: TGTGCCAGCAGCTCGAAACAGAGCAATCAGCCCCAGCATTTT. Amino acid sequence: CASSSKQSNQPQHF.

The V and J genes are TRBV5-1 and TRBJ2-5; TRBD2 agrees at 12 bases. Germline V gene data show CDR1 as SGHRS and CDR2 as YFSETQ. The CDR3 has 15 amino acids. V shed 4 bases and J 4 bases; nucleotides not matched to a gene: 5. The CDR3 DNA sequence: TGCGCCAGCAGCCCGGGACTAGCGGGTAGAGAGACCCAGTACTTC. This encodes CASSPGLAGRETQYF.

This clone was recorded a few times. The V gene is TRBV28, the J gene TRBJ2-3; TRBD1 matches 9 bases. The CDR3 covers 15 residues. CDR1 and CDR2 from the germline V gene are MDHEN and SYDVKM. V was pared by 5 bases and J by 1 base, with 4 bases of the junction left unmatched. The CDR3, as DNA: TGTGCCAGCAGTGTACGGACAGGGGGCACAGATACGCAGTATTTT. Its protein product is CASSVRTGGTDTQYF. The full variable domain, rest sourced from reference TRBV28 and TRBJ2-3, is DVKVTQSSRYLVKRTGEKVFLECVQDMDHENMFWYRQDPGLGLRLIYFSYDVKMKEKGDIPEGYSVSREKKERFSLILESASTNQTSMYLCASSVRTGGTDTQYFGPGTRLTVL.

The gene calls are TRBV21-1 and TRBJ2-5; TRBD1 reflects the table's D call only, with no check against the DNA. TRBV21-1 counts as a pseudogene. CDR3 length: 14 amino acids. CDR3: CASIKPGTGETQYF. CDR3 DNA sequence: TGTGCCAGCATCAAACCTGGGACAGGGGAGACCCAGTACTTC.

This clone was recorded a few times. The chain joins TRBV2 to TRBJ1-5; 10 positions match TRBD1. Germline CDR1 is SNHLY and CDR2 is FYNNEI. After removal of 5 bases from V and 2 bases from J, the junction contained 3 bases not matched to a gene. There are 15 residues in the CDR3. The CDR3 bases are TGTGCCAGCAGTCGGGACAGGGGAGGCAATCAGCCCCAGCATTTT. It specifies CASSRDRGGNQPQHF.

The chain joins TRBV27 to TRBJ2-2, with D hard to call. Germline V lookup: CDR1 MNHEY, CDR2 SMNVEV (reference sequence). The length of the CDR3 is 13 residues. V was cut by 2 bases and J by 9 bases, with 10 bases left in between. CDR3 nucleotides: TGTGCCAGCAGTTTAAGGTCTAGGCGGGAGCTGTTTTTT. It translates to CASSLRSRRELFF.

The genes are TRBV19 and TRBJ1-3, with D possibly being TRBD1 (5 bases). The CDR3 has 14 residues. Germline assignment: CDR1 LNHDA and CDR2 SQIVND (reference sequence). Trimming stripped 2 bases from V and 4 bases from J, with 9 bases between. Here the CDR3 DNA reads TGTGCCAGTAGTATACGGACAAGAGGAAACACCATATATTTT. This encodes CASSIRTRGNTIYF.

This sequence joins TRBV28 and TRBJ2-1; TRBD2 aligns across 9 bases. CDR1 is MDHEN and CDR2 is SYDVKM in the germline V gene. V was clipped by 6 bases and J by 1 base; unmatched bases: 7. The CDR3 has 16 amino acids. The CDR3 sequence: CASSRNSGRSYNEQFF. The CDR3 region has the DNA TGTGCCAGCAGCCGAAACAGCGGGAGGTCCTACAATGAGCAGTTCTTC.

The chain combines TRBV7-8 with TRBJ2-1; 13 bases map to TRBD2. Trimming at V came to 4 bases and at J to 10 bases, leaving 7 bases not matched to a gene. CDR3 length: 15 residues. CDR1 and CDR2 from the germline V gene are SGHVS and FQNEAQ. CDR3 residues: CASSYGLAGVDEQFF. For the CDR3, the DNA is TGTGCCAGCAGCTATGGACTAGCGGGAGTCGACGAGCAGTTCTTC.

This clone has more than one count but fewer than ten. The same CDR3 arises from other DNA sequences in this sample as well. The genes are TRBV28 and TRBJ2-7; TRBD2 is a possible D gene (5 bases). This CDR3 has 12 amino acids. V dropped 2 bases and J dropped 4 bases, with 6 bases sitting between them. Germline lookup yields CDR1 MDHEN and CDR2 SYDVKM. The CDR3 bases are TGTGCCAGCAGTTTACGGGGATACGAGCAGTACTTC. Protein: CASSLRGYEQYF.

This clone has more than one count but fewer than ten. The CDR3 DNA sequence: TGTGCCATCAGTGAGTCGGGACTAGCGCTCGATGAGCAGTTCTTC. It encodes CAISESGLALDEQFF. V and J are TRBV10-3 and TRBJ2-1; 10 nucleotides match TRBD2. The V gene's germline CDR1 is ENHRY and CDR2 SYGVKD. After removal of 0 bases from V and 8 bases from J, the junction contained 4 bases not matched to a gene. This CDR3 contains 15 residues.

The rearrangement uses TRBV30 and TRBJ1-3; D may be TRBD1 (6 bases). CDR3 length equals 15 residues. Trimming took 5 bases from V and 0 from J, leaving 14 bases between them. Germline V CDR1 and CDR2: GTSNPN, SVGIG (reference sequence). The CDR3 loop reads CAWGSTGGSGNTIYF. Written as DNA, the CDR3 is TGTGCCTGGGGGTCGACAGGCGGCTCTGGAAACACCATATATTTT.

V usage is TRBV5-1 and J usage is TRBJ2-2; weak D call: TRBD1 (6 bases). The V gene lost 0 bases and the J gene lost 0 bases, with 12 bases spanning the gap. The length of the CDR3 is 17 residues. Germline V gives CDR1 SGHRS, CDR2 YFSETQ. CDR3 sequence reads: CASSLESGTTNTGELFF. CDR3 sequence (DNA): TGCGCCAGCAGCTTGGAATCAGGGACAACGAACACCGGGGAGCTGTTTTTT.

This rearrangement joins TRBV9 to TRBJ2-7, with 8 bases fitting TRBD2. Looked up from germline, CDR1 is SGDLS and CDR2 is YYNGEE. CDR3 length: 16 amino acids. V trimming: 4 bases; J trimming: 3 bases; junction bases outside the gene matches: 12. The DNA for the CDR3 is TGTGCCAGCAGCTCCGGGGGGCTAGCGGGCCACTACGAGCAGTACTTC. As protein: CASSSGGLAGHYEQYF.